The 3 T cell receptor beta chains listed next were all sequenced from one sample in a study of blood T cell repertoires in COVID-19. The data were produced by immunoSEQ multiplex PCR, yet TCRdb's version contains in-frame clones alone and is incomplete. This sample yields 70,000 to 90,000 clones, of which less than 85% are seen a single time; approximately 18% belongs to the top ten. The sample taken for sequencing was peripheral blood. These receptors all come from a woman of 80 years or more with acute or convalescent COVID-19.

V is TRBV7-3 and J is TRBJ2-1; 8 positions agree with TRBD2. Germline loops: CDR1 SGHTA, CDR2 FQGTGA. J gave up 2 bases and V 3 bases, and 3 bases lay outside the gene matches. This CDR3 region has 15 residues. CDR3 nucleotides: TGTGCCAGCAGCTTTTTCGGGGGGGCCTACAATGAGCAGTTCTTC. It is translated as CASSFFGGAYNEQFF.

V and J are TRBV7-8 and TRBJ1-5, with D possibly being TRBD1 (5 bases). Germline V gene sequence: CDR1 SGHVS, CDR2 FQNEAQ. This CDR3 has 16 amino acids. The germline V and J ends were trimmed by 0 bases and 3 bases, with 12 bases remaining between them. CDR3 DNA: TGTGCCAGCAGCTTAGCGGCCAGGGCTACCAATCAGCCCCAGCATTTT. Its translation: CASSLAARATNQPQHF.

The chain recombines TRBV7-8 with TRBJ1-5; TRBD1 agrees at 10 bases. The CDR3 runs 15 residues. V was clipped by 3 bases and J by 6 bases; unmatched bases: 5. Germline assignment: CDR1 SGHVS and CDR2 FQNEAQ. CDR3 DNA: TGTGCCAGCAGCTTGGGACAGGGGAGCGGTCAGCCCCAGCATTTT. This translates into CASSLGQGSGQPQHF.